This passage covers 3 T cell receptor beta chains from one sample sequenced in a study of response to subunit inactivated influenza vaccine. Each CDR3 protein is one row after TCRdb ran MiXCR on the RT-PCR reads. This table holds about 520,000 distinct CDR3 sequences, roughly 27% found once. The sample was CD4+ T cells sorted from PBMCs, taken 5 days after vaccination. The origin of the receptors is a man aged 50-59 years who received an inactivated influenza vaccine.

This chain uses TRBV12-3 or TRBV12-4 with TRBJ1-4; maybe TRBD1 (6 bases). The CDR3 extends over 14 amino acids. Trimming removed 3 bases at V and 8 bases at J, with 13 bases between. CDR3 in amino acids: CASSFSRGGEKLFF. CDR3 in DNA: TGTGCCAGCAGTTTTTCCAGGGGAGGAGAAAAACTGTTTTTT.

This clonotype was picked up a small number of times. The V and J genes are TRBV19 and TRBJ2-7; either TRBD1 or TRBD2 may supply D (5 bases each). This CDR3 region has 14 residues. CDR1 LNHDA and CDR2 SQIVND come from the germline V gene (reference sequence). Trimming removed 3 bases at V and 6 bases at J, with 15 bases between. The chain's CDR3 is CASSIPGTRSEQYF. CDR3 coding DNA: TGTGCCAGTAGTATCCCAGGGACGCGATCCGAGCAGTACTTC. Full variable domain (remainder filled in from reference TRBV19 and TRBJ2-7): DGGITQSPKYLFRKEGQNVTLSCEQNLNHDAMYWYRQDPGQGLRLIYYSQIVNDFQKGDIAEGYSVSREKKESFPLTVTSAQKNPTAFYLCASSIPGTRSEQYFGPGTRLTVT.

The V and J genes are TRBV10-3 and TRBJ1-5, with D unresolved. With 1 base removed from V and 7 bases from J, the gap between germline ends came to 17 bases. The CDR3 contains 16 residues. CDR1 and CDR2 from the germline V gene are ENHRY and SYGVKD. CDR3 coding DNA: TGTGCCATCAGTGAGTTTGGCCCGGGAACGGGGCAGCCCCAGCATTTT. Translating it yields CAISEFGPGTGQPQHF.